The next 29 T cell receptor beta chains were all read from a single sample in a study of OX40 agonist ivuxolimab in advanced cancers. Here immunoSEQ multiplex PCR was the method, and the copy in TCRdb shows in-frame clones only, minus some. The sample comprises some 86,000 clones, approximately 90% of which are singletons, and approximately 1.5% rests with the top ten. Sequences were derived from CD4+ or CD8+ T cells sorted from blood, sampled in a trial of the OX40 agonist ivuxolimab. The source is an adult with an advanced solid tumor such as melanoma, head and neck, liver or kidney cancer.

V and J are TRBV6-5 and TRBJ1-2; TRBD1 is a possible D gene (6 bases). The germline V and J ends were trimmed by 4 bases and 5 bases, with 17 bases remaining between them. There are 15 residues in the CDR3. Germline V gives CDR1 MNHEY, CDR2 SVGAGI. CDR3 sequence: CASSSQYTGLYGYTF. The CDR3 bases are TGTGCCAGCAGTTCTCAATACACAGGGCTATATGGCTACACCTTC.

This CDR3 reads CASSLSRGDYYEQYF. For the CDR3, the DNA is TGTGCCAGCAGTTTGAGCAGGGGCGATTACTACGAGCAGTACTTC. The rearrangement joins TRBV27 to TRBJ2-7; D might be TRBD1 (6 bases). From germline, CDR1 is MNHEY and CDR2 SMNVEV (reference sequence). The V end lost 3 bases, the J end lost 3 bases, and 15 bases lay between the germline ends. The CDR3 has 15 residues.

The V call is TRBV15, the J call TRBJ1-1; D not certain. This CDR3 contains 15 residues. In germline, CDR1 is LNHNV, CDR2 YYDKDF (reference sequence). Deletions cut 0 bases from V and 1 base from J, with 9 bases between. CDR3 nucleotide sequence: TGTGCCACCAGCAGAGATCTGATGGGGAACACTGAAGCTTTCTTT. Translated, it gives CATSRDLMGNTEAFF.

V is TRBV4-1 and J is TRBJ1-5; the D is unclear. The germline gives CDR1 MGHRA, CDR2 YSYEKL. V lost 4 bases and J lost 5, with 9 bases in between. This CDR3 comprises 13 residues. CDR3 in DNA: TGCGCCAGCAGCCGACGGGCTGATCAGCCCCAGCATTTT. Its protein is CASSRRADQPQHF.

The chain joins TRBV7-2 to TRBJ2-2; no reliable D call. CDR3 length: 18 amino acids. Trimming left V 5 bases short and J 4 bases short, with 23 bases between. Germline CDR1 reads SGHTA; CDR2 reads FQGNSA. CDR3 loop: CASSTAIPSPGSTGELFF. DNA for the CDR3: TGTGCCAGCAGCACAGCAATTCCCTCTCCGGGTAGCACCGGGGAGCTGTTTTTT.

The V call is TRBV7-9, the J call TRBJ1-2; D is undetermined. The CDR3 is made up of 14 amino acids. V lost 5 bases and J 2 bases, leaving 12 bases between the germline ends. Germline values: CDR1 SEHNR, CDR2 FQNEAQ (reference sequence). CDR3 DNA: TGTGCCAGCAGCCCGGTTACTGACAACTATGGCTACACCTTC. As protein: CASSPVTDNYGYTF.

This clone was recorded once. CDR3 sequence reads: CASTGTVQETQYF. CDR3 nucleotide sequence: TGTGCCAGCACAGGGACAGTACAAGAGACCCAGTACTTC. The chain combines TRBV7-2 with TRBJ2-5; 7 nucleotides align to TRBD1. The CDR3 has 13 residues. Germline CDR1 is SGHTA and CDR2 is FQGNSA. After removal of 7 bases from V and 2 bases from J, the junction contained 4 bases not matched to a gene.

The gene calls are TRBV4-2 and TRBJ2-2; weak D call: TRBD2 (5 bases). There are 15 residues in the CDR3. Looked up from germline, CDR1 is LGHNA and CDR2 is YNFKEQ. V lost 4 bases and J lost 0, with 9 bases in between. In DNA, the CDR3 is TGTGCCAGCAGCCCTCCGGGGACGAACACCGGGGAGCTGTTTTTT. This encodes CASSPPGTNTGELFF.

The chain uses TRBV10-3 and TRBJ2-5; D is possibly TRBD1 (7 bases). The V end was cut by 0 bases, the J end by 5 bases, with 16 bases between. Per the germline V gene, CDR1 is ENHRY and CDR2 is SYGVKD. This CDR3 contains 16 residues. The CDR3 sequence: CAISESQGSGGETQYF. The CDR3 DNA reads as TGTGCCATCAGTGAGTCACAGGGGAGCGGAGGGGAGACCCAGTACTTC.

The chain carries TRBV6-6 and TRBJ2-3, with a possible D match to TRBD1 (7 bases). There are 15 residues in the CDR3. The germline CDR1 and CDR2 sequences are MNHNY and SVGAGI (reference sequence). Trimming cost V 2 bases and J 9 bases, with 18 bases left between them. This CDR3 reads CASSYGAGGIRTQYF. CDR3 sequence (DNA): TGTGCCAGCAGTTACGGTGCAGGGGGGATAAGGACGCAGTATTTT.

This clone came up once. This chain connects TRBV5-5 to TRBJ2-1; 14 bases fit TRBD2. Germline values: CDR1 SGHKS, CDR2 YYEKEE (reference sequence). CDR3 length equals 15 residues. The V and J ends lost 4 bases and 9 bases, in that order; junction bases with no gene match: 6. This CDR3 is CASSPSGTSGSEQFF. The CDR3 nucleotides read TGTGCCAGCAGCCCGTCCGGGACTAGCGGGAGTGAGCAGTTCTTC.

This chain connects TRBV4-1 to TRBJ2-7, with D possibly matching TRBD1 (5 bases). The CDR3 contains 14 residues. Germline V gene lookup returns CDR1 MGHRA and CDR2 YSYEKL. Trimming removed 1 base from V and 3 bases from J, with 10 bases in between. The CDR3 is CASSQGQRNYEQYF. CDR3 nucleotides: TGCGCCAGCAGCCAAGGACAGAGAAACTACGAGCAGTACTTC.

V and J are TRBV11-2 and TRBJ1-1, with unresolved D. CDR3 length: 13 residues. Germline CDR1 is SGHAT and CDR2 is FQNNGV. V lost 6 bases and J lost 8, with 16 bases in between. Here the CDR3 DNA reads TGTGCCAGCAGTCCTGAGTCGCTCTTCGAAGCTTTCTTT. Translating gives CASSPESLFEAFF.

V is TRBV28 and J is TRBJ2-3; D not certain. The CDR3 covers 14 residues. In germline, CDR1 is MDHEN, CDR2 SYDVKM. V was cut by 5 bases and J by 5 bases, with 14 bases left in between. DNA for the CDR3: TGTGCCAGCAGTACCGACCGGTTATTAGATACGCAGTATTTT. The encoded protein is CASSTDRLLDTQYF.

CDR3 amino acids: CASSDRDEQYF. CDR3 coding DNA: TGTGCCAGCAGCGACAGGGACGAGCAGTACTTC. The J gene is TRBJ2-7, the V gene TRBV6-1; 7 nucleotides match TRBD1. This CDR3 region has 11 residues. Losses at the gene ends were 6 bases for V and 5 bases for J; bases not matched to a gene: 1. The germline CDR1 and CDR2 sequences are MNHNS and SASEGT.

The rearrangement uses TRBV7-2 and TRBJ2-4; D gene unclear. Trimming removed 1 base at V and 8 bases at J, with 9 bases between. This CDR3 spans 13 amino acids. Looked up from germline, CDR1 is SGHTA and CDR2 is FQGNSA. The CDR3 DNA is TGTGCCAGCAGCTTAGATACCCCTTACATTCAGTACTTC. Translating gives CASSLDTPYIQYF.

This clone has more than one count but fewer than ten. The chain has TRBV10-3 and TRBJ1-4; 7 bases fit TRBD1. The germline CDR1 and CDR2 sequences are ENHRY and SYGVKD. CDR3 length: 14 residues. The V segment lost 3 bases and the J segment 5 bases; nucleotides outside the gene matches: 3. The CDR3 bases are TGTGCCATCAGTGACCCGGACAGGAATGAAAAACTGTTTTTT. Its protein is CAISDPDRNEKLFF.

The chain links TRBV7-3 to TRBJ2-2; D is perhaps TRBD1 (5 bases). The V gene lost 1 base and the J gene lost 4 bases, with 10 bases spanning the gap. Per the germline V gene, CDR1 is SGHTA and CDR2 is FQGTGA. The CDR3 totals 15 residues. Here the CDR3 DNA reads TGTGCCAGCAGCTTAAGGCAGGGTGGCACCGGGGAGCTGTTTTTT. It translates to CASSLRQGGTGELFF.

The rearrangement links TRBV27 to TRBJ2-7; tentative D call: TRBD2 (5 bases). With 4 bases removed from V and 4 bases from J, the gap between germline ends came to 17 bases. This CDR3 has 15 amino acids. Looked up from germline, CDR1 is MNHEY and CDR2 is SMNVEV (reference sequence). CDR3 protein: CASSSVPPAVYEQYF. DNA for the CDR3: TGTGCCAGCAGTTCCGTGCCCCCAGCGGTATACGAGCAGTACTTC.

The rearrangement links TRBV6-1 to TRBJ2-7, with TRBD1 identical over 7 bases. The V gene end was trimmed by 7 bases and the J gene end by 1 base; junction bases not matched to a gene: 10. This CDR3 has 15 amino acids. Germline loops: CDR1 MNHNS, CDR2 SASEGT. CDR3 sequence: CASTRQGEASYEQYF. CDR3 nucleotides: TGTGCCAGCACCCGTCAGGGGGAAGCATCCTACGAGCAGTACTTC.

The J gene is TRBJ1-5, the V gene TRBV2; TRBD1 agrees at 7 bases. Germline-derived CDR1 and CDR2 are SNHLY and FYNNEI. V lost 4 bases, J lost 2 bases, and 5 bases stayed unmatched. The CDR3 is made up of 15 amino acids. CDR3 bases: TGTGCCAGCAGTGGACAGGGTTATGGCAATCAGCCCCAGCATTTT. Protein sequence: CASSGQGYGNQPQHF.

The CDR3 sequence: CASSLGTGRNIQYF. The CDR3 coding sequence is TGTGCCAGCAGCTTGGGGACAGGGAGAAACATTCAGTACTTC. The genes are TRBV11-2 and TRBJ2-4, with TRBD1 identical over 9 bases. The CDR3 length is 14 residues. Germline-derived CDR1 and CDR2 are SGHAT and FQNNGV. The J segment lost 6 bases and the V segment lost 3 bases, leaving 3 bases of the junction unmatched. The whole variable domain, remainder taken from reference TRBV11-2 and TRBJ2-4, is EAGVAQSPRYKIIEKRQSVAFWCNPISGHATLYWYQQILGQGPKLLIQFQNNGVVDDSQLPKDRFSAERLKGVDSTLKIQPAKLEDSAVYLCASSLGTGRNIQYFGAGTRLSVL.

The chain has TRBV19 and TRBJ2-3; 7 bases agree with TRBD1. CDR3 length: 14 amino acids. Germline V gives CDR1 LNHDA, CDR2 SQIVND (reference sequence). J gave up 4 bases and V 1 base, and 2 bases lay outside the gene matches. This CDR3 is CASSIVDRPDTQYF. CDR3 in DNA: TGTGCCAGTAGTATAGTGGACAGGCCAGATACGCAGTATTTT.

The chain joins TRBV6-1 to TRBJ1-1; D is uncertain. CDR1 is MNHNS, CDR2 SASEGT, per germline. V was shortened by 6 bases and J by 6 bases, with 8 bases between the two germline ends. CDR3 size: 11 residues. CDR3 sequence reads: CASRRDSEAFF. The DNA for the CDR3 is TGTGCCAGCAGACGGGATTCTGAAGCTTTCTTT.

This chain links TRBV30 with TRBJ1-1; unclear D gene. V was cut by 0 bases and J by 4 bases, with 6 bases left in between. This CDR3 contains 12 residues. Germline CDR1 and CDR2: GTSNPN and SVGIG (reference sequence). DNA of the CDR3: TGTGCCTGGAGTGTCGGTGGCACTGAAGCTTTCTTT. This encodes CAWSVGGTEAFF.

This sequence joins TRBV28 and TRBJ1-5; tentatively, D is TRBD1 (5 bases). The CDR3 is 13 amino acids. Germline V gene lookup returns CDR1 MDHEN and CDR2 SYDVKM. Trimming removed 6 bases from V and 5 bases from J, with 11 bases in between. CDR3 nucleotide sequence: TGTGCCAGCAGCAGGGACGGTGATCAGCCCCAGCATTTT. Translating gives CASSRDGDQPQHF.

The table lists this clone with a count of one. The chain links TRBV28 to TRBJ2-5; weak D call: TRBD1 (5 bases). Trimming removed 10 bases at V and 9 bases at J, with 21 bases between. This CDR3 comprises 13 residues. CDR1 and CDR2 from the germline V gene are MDHEN and SYDVKM. The CDR3 spells CATFDRALMAQYF. CDR3 DNA sequence: TGTGCCACTTTCGACAGAGCCCTCATGGCCCAGTACTTC.

The V call is TRBV4-2, the J call TRBJ2-7; D unclear. The CDR3 covers 16 residues. V was shortened by 1 base and J by 5 bases, with 18 bases between the two germline ends. CDR1 and CDR2 (germline): LGHNA, YNFKEQ. CDR3 bases: TGTGCCAGCAGCCAAGGAAGTCGAGTCCCTTTTGACGAGCAGTACTTC. It specifies CASSQGSRVPFDEQYF.

The rearrangement joins TRBV28 to TRBJ2-7; D is uncertain. The CDR3 covers 11 residues. The germline gives CDR1 MDHEN, CDR2 SYDVKM. The V end was cut by 8 bases, the J end by 6 bases, with 11 bases between. The CDR3 bases are TGTGCCAGCGAGAGACCCGGCGAGCAGTACTTC. It is translated as CASERPGEQYF. Full variable domain (remainder filled in from reference TRBV28 and TRBJ2-7): DVKVTQSSRYLVKRTGEKVFLECVQDMDHENMFWYRQDPGLGLRLIYFSYDVKMKEKGDIPEGYSVSREKKERFSLILESASTNQTSMYLCASERPGEQYFGPGTRLTVT.